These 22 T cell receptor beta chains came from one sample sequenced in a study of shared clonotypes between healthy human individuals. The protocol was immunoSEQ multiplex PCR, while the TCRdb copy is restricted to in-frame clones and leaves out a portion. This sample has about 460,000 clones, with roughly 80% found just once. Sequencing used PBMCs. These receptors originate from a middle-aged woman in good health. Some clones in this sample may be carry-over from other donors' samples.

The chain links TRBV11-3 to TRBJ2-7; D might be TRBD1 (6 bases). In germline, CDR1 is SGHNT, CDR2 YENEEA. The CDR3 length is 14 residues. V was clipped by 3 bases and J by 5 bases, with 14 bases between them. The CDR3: CASSLGAARDEQYF. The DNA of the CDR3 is TGTGCCAGCAGCTTGGGGGCAGCGCGGGACGAGCAGTACTTC. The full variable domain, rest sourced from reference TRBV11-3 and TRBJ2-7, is EAGVVQSPRYKIIEKKQPVAFWCNPISGHNTLYWYLQNLGQGPELLIRYENEEAVDDSQLPKDRFSAERLKGVDSTLKIQPAELGDSAVYLCASSLGAARDEQYFGPGTRLTVT.

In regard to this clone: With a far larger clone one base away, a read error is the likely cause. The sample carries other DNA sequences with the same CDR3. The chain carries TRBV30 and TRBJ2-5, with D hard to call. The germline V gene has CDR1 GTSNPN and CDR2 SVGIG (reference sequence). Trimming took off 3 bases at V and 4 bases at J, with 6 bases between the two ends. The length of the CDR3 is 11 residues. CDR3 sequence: CAWSLGETQYF. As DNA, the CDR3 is TGTGCCTGGAGCCTTGGAGAGACCCAGTACTTC.

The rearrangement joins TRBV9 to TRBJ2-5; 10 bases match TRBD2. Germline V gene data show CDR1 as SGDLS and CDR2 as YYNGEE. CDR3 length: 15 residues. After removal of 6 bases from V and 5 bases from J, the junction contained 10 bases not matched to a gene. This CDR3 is CASTPLAGVSETQYF. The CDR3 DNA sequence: TGTGCCAGCACGCCGCTAGCGGGAGTTTCCGAGACCCAGTACTTC. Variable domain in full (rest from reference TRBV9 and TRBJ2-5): DSGVTQTPKHLITATGQRVTLRCSPRSGDLSVYWYQQSLDQGLQFLIQYYNGEERAKGNILERFSAQQFPDLHSELNLSSLELGDSALYFCASTPLAGVSETQYFGPGTRLLVL.

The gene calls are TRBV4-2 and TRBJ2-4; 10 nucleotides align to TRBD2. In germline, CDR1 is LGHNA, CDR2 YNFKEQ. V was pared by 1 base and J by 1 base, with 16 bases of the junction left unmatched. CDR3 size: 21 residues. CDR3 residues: CASSQAGERRSGRGAKNIQYF. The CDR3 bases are TGTGCCAGCAGCCAAGCGGGCGAGCGGAGGAGCGGGAGGGGGGCCAAAAACATTCAGTACTTC.

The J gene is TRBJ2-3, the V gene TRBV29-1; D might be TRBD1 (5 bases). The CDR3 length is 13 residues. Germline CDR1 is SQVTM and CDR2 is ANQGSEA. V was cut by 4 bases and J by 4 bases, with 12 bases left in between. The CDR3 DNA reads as TGCAGCGTTGCTTTAGGGGTCCCAGATACGCAGTATTTT. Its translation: CSVALGVPDTQYF.

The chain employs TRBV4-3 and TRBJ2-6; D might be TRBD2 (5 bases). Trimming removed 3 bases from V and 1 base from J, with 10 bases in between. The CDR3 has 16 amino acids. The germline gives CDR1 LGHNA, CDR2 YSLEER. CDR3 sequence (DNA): TGCGCCAGCAGCCAGGGAGAATCGTCTGGGGCCAACGTCCTGACTTTC. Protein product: CASSQGESSGANVLTF.

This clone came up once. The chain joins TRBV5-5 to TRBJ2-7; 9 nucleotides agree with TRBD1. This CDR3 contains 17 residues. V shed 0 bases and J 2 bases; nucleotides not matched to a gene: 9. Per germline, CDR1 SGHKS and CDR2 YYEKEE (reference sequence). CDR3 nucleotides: TGTGCCAGCAGCTTGGGGGGGCGTTGGGACAGGGCCTACGAGCAGTACTTC. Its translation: CASSLGGRWDRAYEQYF.

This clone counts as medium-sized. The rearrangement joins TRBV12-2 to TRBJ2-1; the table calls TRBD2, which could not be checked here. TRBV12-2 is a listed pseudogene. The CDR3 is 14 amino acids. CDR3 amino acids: CASRCRLAGYEQFF. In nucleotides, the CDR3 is TGTGCAAGTCGCTGCCGACTAGCGGGCTATGAGCAGTTCTTC.

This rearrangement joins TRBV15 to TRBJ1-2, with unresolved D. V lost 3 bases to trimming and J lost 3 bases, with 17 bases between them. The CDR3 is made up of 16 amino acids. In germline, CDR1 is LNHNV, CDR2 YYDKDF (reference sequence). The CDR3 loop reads CATSSLTRIWDYGYTF. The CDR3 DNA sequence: TGTGCCACCAGCAGTTTAACGAGGATTTGGGACTATGGCTACACCTTC.

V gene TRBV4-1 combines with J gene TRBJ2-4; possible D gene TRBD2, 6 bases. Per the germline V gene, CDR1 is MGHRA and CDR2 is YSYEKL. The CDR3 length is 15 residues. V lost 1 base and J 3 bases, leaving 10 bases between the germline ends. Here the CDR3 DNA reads TGCGCCAGCAGCCAAGGACTAGTCGGCAAAAACATTCAGTACTTC. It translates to CASSQGLVGKNIQYF.

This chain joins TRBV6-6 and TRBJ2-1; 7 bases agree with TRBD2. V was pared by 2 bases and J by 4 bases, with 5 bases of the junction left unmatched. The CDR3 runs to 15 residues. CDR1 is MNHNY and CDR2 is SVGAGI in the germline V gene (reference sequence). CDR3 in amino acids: CASSYPGSGYNEQFF. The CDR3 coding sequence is TGTGCCAGCAGTTACCCTGGTAGCGGGTACAATGAGCAGTTCTTC.

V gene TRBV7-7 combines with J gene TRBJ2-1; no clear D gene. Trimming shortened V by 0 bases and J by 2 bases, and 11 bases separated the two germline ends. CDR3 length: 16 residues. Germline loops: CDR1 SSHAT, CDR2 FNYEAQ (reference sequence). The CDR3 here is CASSLAPAGPYNEQFF. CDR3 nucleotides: TGTGCCAGCAGCTTAGCACCAGCAGGCCCCTACAATGAGCAGTTCTTC.

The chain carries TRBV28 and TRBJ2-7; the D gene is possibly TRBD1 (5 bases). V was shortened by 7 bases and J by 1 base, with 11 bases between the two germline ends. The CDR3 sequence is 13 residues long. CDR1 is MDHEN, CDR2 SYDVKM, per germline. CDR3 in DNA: TGTGCCAGCATAGACAGCGCATCCTACGAGCAGTACTTC. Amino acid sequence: CASIDSASYEQYF.

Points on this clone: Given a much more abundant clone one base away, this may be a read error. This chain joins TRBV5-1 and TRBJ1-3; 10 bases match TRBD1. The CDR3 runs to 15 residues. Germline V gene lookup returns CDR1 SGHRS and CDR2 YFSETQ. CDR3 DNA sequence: TGCGCCAGCAGATTGGACAGGGGGGCCGGAAACACCATATATTTT. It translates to CASRLDRGAGNTIYF.

The CDR3 sequence: CASSSTSGSYEQYF. The CDR3 DNA sequence: TGTGCCAGCAGCTCCACTAGCGGGAGTTACGAGCAGTACTTC. The V gene is TRBV7-3, the J gene TRBJ2-7, with 11 bases aligning to TRBD2. Trimming took 4 bases from V and 4 from J; bases not matched to a gene: 3. Looked up from germline, CDR1 is SGHTA and CDR2 is FQGTGA. This CDR3 contains 14 residues.

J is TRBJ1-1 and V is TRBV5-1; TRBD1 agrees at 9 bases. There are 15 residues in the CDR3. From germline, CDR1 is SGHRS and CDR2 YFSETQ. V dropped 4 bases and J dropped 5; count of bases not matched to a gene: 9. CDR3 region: CASSVYRGQGTEAFF. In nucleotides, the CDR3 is TGCGCCAGCAGCGTTTACAGGGGGCAGGGGACTGAAGCTTTCTTT.

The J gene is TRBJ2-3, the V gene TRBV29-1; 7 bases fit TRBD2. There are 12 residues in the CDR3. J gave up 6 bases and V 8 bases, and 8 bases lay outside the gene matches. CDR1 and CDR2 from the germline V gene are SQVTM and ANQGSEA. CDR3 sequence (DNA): TGCAGCCTGGGGGGGAAGGTCGATACGCAGTATTTT. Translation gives CSLGGKVDTQYF.

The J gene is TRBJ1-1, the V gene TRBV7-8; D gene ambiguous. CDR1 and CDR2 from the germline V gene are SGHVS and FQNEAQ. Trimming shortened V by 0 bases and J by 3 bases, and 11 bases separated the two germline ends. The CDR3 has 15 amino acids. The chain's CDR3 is CASSLAAGRYTEAFF. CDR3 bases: TGTGCCAGCAGCTTAGCGGCGGGGAGGTACACTGAAGCTTTCTTT.

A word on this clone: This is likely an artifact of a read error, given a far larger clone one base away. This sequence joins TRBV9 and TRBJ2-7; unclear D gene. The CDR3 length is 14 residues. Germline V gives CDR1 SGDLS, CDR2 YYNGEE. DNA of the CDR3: TGTGCCGGCAGCCGGTCAGGCCGCTCCTACGAGCAGTACTTC. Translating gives CAGSRSGRSYEQYF.

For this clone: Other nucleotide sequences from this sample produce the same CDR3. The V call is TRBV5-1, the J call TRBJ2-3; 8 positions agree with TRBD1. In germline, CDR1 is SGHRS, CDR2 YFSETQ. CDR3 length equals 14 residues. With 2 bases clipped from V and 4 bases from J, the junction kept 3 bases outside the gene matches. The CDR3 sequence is CASSFGQGPDTQYF. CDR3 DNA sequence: TGCGCCAGCAGCTTTGGACAGGGTCCAGATACGCAGTATTTT.

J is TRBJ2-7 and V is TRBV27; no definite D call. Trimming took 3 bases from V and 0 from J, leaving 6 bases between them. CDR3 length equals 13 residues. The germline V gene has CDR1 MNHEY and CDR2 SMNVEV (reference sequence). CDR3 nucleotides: TGTGCCAGCAGTTTTACGGCCTCCTACGAGCAGTACTTC. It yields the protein CASSFTASYEQYF.

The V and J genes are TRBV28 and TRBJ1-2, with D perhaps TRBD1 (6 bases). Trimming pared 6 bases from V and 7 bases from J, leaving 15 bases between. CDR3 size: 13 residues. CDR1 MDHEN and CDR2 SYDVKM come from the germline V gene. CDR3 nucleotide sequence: TGTGCCAGCAGGAAGCAGGGGCCCCGTGGCTACACCTTC. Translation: CASRKQGPRGYTF.